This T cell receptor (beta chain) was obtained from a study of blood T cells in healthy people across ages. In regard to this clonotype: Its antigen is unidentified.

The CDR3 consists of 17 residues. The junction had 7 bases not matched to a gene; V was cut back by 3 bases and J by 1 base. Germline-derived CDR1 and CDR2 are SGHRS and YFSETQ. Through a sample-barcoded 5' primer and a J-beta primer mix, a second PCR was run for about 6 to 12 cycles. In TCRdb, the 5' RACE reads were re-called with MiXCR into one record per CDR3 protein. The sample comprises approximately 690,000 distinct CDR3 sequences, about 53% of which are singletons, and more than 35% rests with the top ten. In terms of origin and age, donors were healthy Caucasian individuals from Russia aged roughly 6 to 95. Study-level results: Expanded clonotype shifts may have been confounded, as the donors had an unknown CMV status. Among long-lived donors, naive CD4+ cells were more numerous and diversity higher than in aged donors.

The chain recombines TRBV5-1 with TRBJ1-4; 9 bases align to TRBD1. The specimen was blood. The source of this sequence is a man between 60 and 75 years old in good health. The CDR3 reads CASSSSGQGGTNEKLFF. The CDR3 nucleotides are TGCGCCAGCAGCTCTTCGGGACAGGGAGGAACTAATGAAAAACTGTTTTTT.